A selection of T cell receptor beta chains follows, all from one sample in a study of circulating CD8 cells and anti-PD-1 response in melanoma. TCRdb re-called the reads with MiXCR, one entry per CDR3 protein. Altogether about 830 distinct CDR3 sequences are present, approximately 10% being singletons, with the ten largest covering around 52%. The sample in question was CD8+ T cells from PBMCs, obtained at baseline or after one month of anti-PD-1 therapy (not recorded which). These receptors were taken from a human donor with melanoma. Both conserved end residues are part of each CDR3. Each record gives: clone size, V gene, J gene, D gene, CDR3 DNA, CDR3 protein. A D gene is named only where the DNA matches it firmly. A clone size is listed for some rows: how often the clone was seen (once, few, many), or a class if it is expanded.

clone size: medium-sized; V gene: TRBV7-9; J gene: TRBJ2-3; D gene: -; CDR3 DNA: TGTGCCAGCAGCTTAAATCCGTCAGGAGAGGGGGATACGCAGTATTTT; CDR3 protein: CASSLNPSGEGDTQYF
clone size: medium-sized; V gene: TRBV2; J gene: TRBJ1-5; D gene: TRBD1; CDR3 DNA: TGTGCCAGCAGTAATACAGGGGCAAGCAATCAGCCCCAGCATTTT; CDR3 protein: CASSNTGASNQPQHF
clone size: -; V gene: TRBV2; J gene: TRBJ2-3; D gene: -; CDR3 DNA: TGTGCCAGCAGCGCATGGGCGCAGGGCGTAAGCACAGATACGCAGTATTTT; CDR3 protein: CASSAWAQGVSTDTQYF
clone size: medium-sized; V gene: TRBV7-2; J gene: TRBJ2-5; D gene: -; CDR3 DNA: TGTGCCAGCAGCTTAGTGGGTCCGGGGGTGTACCAAGAGACCCAGTACTTC; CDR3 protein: CASSLVGPGVYQETQYF
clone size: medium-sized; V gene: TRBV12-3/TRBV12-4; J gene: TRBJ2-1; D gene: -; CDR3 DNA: TGTGTCAGCAGTTTGAGTTACGGGGGCCAAGAGCAGTTCTTC; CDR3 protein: CVSSLSYGGQEQFF
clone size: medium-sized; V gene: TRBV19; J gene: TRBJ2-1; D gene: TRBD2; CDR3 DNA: TGTGCCAGTAGTATAGACGAGCGGGGGGACTCCCACAATGAGCAGTTCTTC; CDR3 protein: CASSIDERGDSHNEQFF
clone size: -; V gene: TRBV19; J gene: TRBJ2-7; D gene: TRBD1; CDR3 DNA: TGTGCCAGTAGCCTCTCCGCCGGGACAGCCAGCTACGAGCAGTACTTC; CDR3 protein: CASSLSAGTASYEQYF
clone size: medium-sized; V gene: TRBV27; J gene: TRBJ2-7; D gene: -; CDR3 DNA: TGTGCCAGCAGCCGAATCCTCGGGACGACGGGCGAGCAGTACTTC; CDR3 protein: CASSRILGTTGEQYF
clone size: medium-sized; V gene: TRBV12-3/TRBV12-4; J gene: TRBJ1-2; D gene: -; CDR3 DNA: TGTGCCAGCAGTCTCCAGGGGATCGGGTATGGCTACACCTTC; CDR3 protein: CASSLQGIGYGYTF
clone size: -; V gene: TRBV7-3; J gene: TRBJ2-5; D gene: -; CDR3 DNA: TGTGCCAGCAGCCCCCAGGGCTCGGAGACCCAGTACTTC; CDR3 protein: CASSPQGSETQYF
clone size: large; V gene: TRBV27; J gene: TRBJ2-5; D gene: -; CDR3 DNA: TGTGCCAGCAGTTCTGGGCTTTCGGAGACCCAGTACTTC; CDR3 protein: CASSSGLSETQYF
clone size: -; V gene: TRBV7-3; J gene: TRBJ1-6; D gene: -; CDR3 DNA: TGTGCCAGCAGCCTCGGGAGGTCAGGGTATAATTCACCCCTCCACTTT; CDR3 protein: CASSLGRSGYNSPLHF
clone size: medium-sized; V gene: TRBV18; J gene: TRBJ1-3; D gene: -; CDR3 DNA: TGTGCCAGCTCACCACCAGGCGGCTCTGGAAACACCATATATTTT; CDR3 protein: CASSPPGGSGNTIYF
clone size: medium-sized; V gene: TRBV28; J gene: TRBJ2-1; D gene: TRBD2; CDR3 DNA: TGTGCCAGCAGTTTCCCCGGGACTAGCCAATGTGAGCAGTTCTTC; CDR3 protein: CASSFPGTSQCEQFF